This note documents a single T cell receptor beta chain sequence. The sample belongs to a study of control samples from healthy donors and cancer patients. This CDR3 is built from 14 residues. The V gene lost 3 bases and the J gene lost 8 bases, with 15 bases spanning the gap. Germline CDR1 and CDR2: SGHRS and YFSETQ. Libraries were prepared by immunoSEQ multiplex PCR; TCRdb keeps only in-frame clonotypes and omits some of them. The sample carries fewer than 200,000 clones, approximately 92% recorded once. The sample consisted of blood. The TCR comes from a man aged 18-30 years in good health. The chain combines TRBV5-1 with TRBJ2-1; possible D gene TRBD1, 6 bases. The CDR3 spells CASSWATGLDEQFF. CDR3 bases: TGCGCCAGCAGCTGGGCTACAGGGTTAGATGAGCAGTTCTTC.